The sequence of this TCR beta chain was determined in a study of identifying expanded T cells in peripheral blood. Using immunoSEQ multiplex PCR, the repertoire was profiled, and TCRdb retains in-frame clones only, with some absent. This table has approximately 110,000 clones, roughly 90% appearing once. Germline V gene data show CDR1 as KGHSH and CDR2 as LQKENI. CDR3 length: 13 amino acids. Trimming took off 3 bases at V and 9 bases at J, with 11 bases between the two ends. Sequenced: blood. This chain links TRBV18 with TRBJ2-2; D gene unclear. This receptor was identified in a person aged 18 to 70 in good health. The CDR3 region is CASSPGPDRELFF. CDR3 in DNA: TGTGCCAGCTCACCTGGACCGGACCGGGAGCTGTTTTTT.